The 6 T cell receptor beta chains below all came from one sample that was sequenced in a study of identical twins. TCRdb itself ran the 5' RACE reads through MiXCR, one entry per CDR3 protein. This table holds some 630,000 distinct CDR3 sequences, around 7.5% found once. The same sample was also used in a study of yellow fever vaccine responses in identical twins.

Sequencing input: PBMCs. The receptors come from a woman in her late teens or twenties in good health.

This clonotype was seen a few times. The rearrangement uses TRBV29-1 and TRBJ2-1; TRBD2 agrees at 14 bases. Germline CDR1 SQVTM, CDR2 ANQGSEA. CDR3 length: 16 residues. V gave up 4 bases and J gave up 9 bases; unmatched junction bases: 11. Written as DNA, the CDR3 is TGCAGCGTTGCGATCCGGACTAGCGGGGGGTCGAGTGAGCAGTTCTTC. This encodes CSVAIRTSGGSSEQFF.

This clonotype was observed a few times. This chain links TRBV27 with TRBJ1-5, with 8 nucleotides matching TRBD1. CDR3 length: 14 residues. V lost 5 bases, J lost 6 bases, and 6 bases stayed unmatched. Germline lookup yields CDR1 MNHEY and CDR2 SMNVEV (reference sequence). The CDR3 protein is CASSRAGGGQPQHF. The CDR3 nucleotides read TGTGCCAGCAGTCGAGCAGGGGGCGGTCAGCCCCAGCATTTT.

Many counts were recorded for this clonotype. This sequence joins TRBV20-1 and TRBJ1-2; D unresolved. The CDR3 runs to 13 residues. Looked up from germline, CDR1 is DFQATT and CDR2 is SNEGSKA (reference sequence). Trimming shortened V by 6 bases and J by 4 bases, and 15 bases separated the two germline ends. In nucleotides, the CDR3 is TGCAGTGCGGTCCGTGGCGGACCCTATGGCTACACCTTC. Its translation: CSAVRGGPYGYTF.

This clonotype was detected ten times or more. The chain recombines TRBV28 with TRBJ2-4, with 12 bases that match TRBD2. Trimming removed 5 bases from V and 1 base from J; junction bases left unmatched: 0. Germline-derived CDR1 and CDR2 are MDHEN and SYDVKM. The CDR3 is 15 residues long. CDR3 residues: CASSTSGGAKNIQYF. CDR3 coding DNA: TGTGCCAGCAGTACTAGCGGGGGGGCCAAAAACATTCAGTACTTC.

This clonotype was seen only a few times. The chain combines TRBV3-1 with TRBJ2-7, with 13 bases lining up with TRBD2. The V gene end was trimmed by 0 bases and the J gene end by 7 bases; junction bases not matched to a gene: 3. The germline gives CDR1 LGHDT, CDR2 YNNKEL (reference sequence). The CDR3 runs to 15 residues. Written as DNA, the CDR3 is TGTGCCAGCAGCCAAGATCCACTAGCGGGAGGGGAGCAGTACTTC. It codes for CASSQDPLAGGEQYF.

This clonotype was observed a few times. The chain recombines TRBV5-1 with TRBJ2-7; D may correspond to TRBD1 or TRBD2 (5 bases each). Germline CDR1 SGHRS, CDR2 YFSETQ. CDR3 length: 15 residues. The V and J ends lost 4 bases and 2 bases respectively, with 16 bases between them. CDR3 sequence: CASSLRDGATYEQYF. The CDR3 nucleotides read TGCGCCAGCAGCCTCCGGGACGGAGCTACCTACGAGCAGTACTTC.